A selection of T cell receptor beta chains follows, all from one sample in a study of CD8 T cells in ankylosing spondylitis. In TCRdb, the 5' RACE reads were re-called with MiXCR into one record per CDR3 protein. The sample shows 470,000 or so distinct CDR3 sequences, 20% to 30% of them seen only once. The sample taken for sequencing was blood, either unsorted or a sorted T cell fraction (not recorded which). These receptor sequences come from a male donor with ankylosing spondylitis. Both conserved end residues are part of each CDR3. Fields, in order: J gene, V gene, D gene, clone size, CDR3 DNA, CDR3 protein. The D gene is left open where the match is weak. A row's size may be missing; if present it is once, few, many or a size class.

TRBJ2-7,TRBV20-1,-,-,TGCAGTGCGCATGGGGAAAGCCGGGCCTACGAGCAGTACTTC,CSAHGESRAYEQYF
TRBJ2-3,TRBV15,TRBD2,-,TGTGCCACCAGCATCCCTAGCGGGAGGCCTAGCACAGATACGCAGTATTTT,CATSIPSGRPSTDTQYF
TRBJ2-5,TRBV10-3,-,-,TGTGCCATCAGTGAGCCCCCGGGCGGGCGGATGATGATTCAAGAGACCCAGTACTTC,CAISEPPGGRMMIQETQYF
TRBJ1-1,TRBV20-1,-,few,TGCAGTGCGAGGAGCAGGGGTGGAACTGAAGCTTTCTTT,CSARSRGGTEAFF
TRBJ1-4,TRBV6-1,-,-,TGTGCCAGCAGTGGATCGGGCAGGGGTGATGAAAAACTGTTTTTT,CASSGSGRGDEKLFF
TRBJ2-3,TRBV24-1,TRBD2,-,TGTGCCACCAGTGATACGATTAGACTAGCGGGAATGGCAGATACGCAGTATTTT,CATSDTIRLAGMADTQYF
TRBJ1-2,TRBV15,-,-,TGTGCCACCAGCAGAGATCATAATGGCTACACCTTC,CATSRDHNGYTF
TRBJ2-1,TRBV5-1,TRBD2,-,TGCGCCAGCAGCTTGGCCCGGGGGACTAGCGGACCTTTTTCGGAGCAGTTCTTC,CASSLARGTSGPFSEQFF
TRBJ2-6,TRBV6-5,-,-,TGTGCCAGCAGGTACAGGGAGGAATCGGAGGCTGGGGCCAACGTCCTGACTTTC,CASRYREESEAGANVLTF
TRBJ1-1,TRBV5-1,-,few,TGCGCCAGCAGCCCCAGGGTCCCCACTGAAGCTTTCTTT,CASSPRVPTEAFF
TRBJ2-7,TRBV20-1,TRBD2,-,TGCAGTGCTTTAGCGGGAGATGGCGAGCAGTACTTC,CSALAGDGEQYF
TRBJ2-3,TRBV7-9,-,-,TGTGCCAGCAGCCCCCTTGTCAGTTCTGGTGCAGATACGCAGTATTTT,CASSPLVSSGADTQYF
TRBJ2-1,TRBV10-3,-,few,TGTGCCATCAGTGAGGGGCTAGCTATGCCCTACAATGAGCAGTTCTTC,CAISEGLAMPYNEQFF
TRBJ1-2,TRBV3-1,TRBD1,-,TGTGCCAGCAGCCAAGGGGACAGTTCACTCTATGGCTACACCTTC,CASSQGDSSLYGYTF
TRBJ2-1,TRBV5-6,TRBD2,-,TGTGCCAGCAGCGGAAGACTAGCGGGAAGGGGAAATGAGCAGTTCTTC,CASSGRLAGRGNEQFF
TRBJ1-5,TRBV10-2,-,-,TGCGCCAGCAGTGAACAGGGCCACGGACAGCCCCAGCATTTT,CASSEQGHGQPQHF
TRBJ2-1,TRBV7-2,TRBD1,few,TGTGCCAGCAGCTTAGATCAGGGGGCGTTCAATGAGCAGTTCTTC,CASSLDQGAFNEQFF
TRBJ2-5,TRBV5-1,-,few,TGCGCCAGCAGCGATGCGGTAGGGGGTTCAGCAGAGACCCAGTACTTC,CASSDAVGGSAETQYF
TRBJ2-1,TRBV20-1,-,few,TGCAGTGCTAGAGATCTCCGCTCCTACAATGAGCAGTTCTTC,CSARDLRSYNEQFF
TRBJ2-1,TRBV11-3,TRBD1,-,TGTGCCAGCAGTTCGGACAGGGTACCCTACAATGAGCAGTTCTTC,CASSSDRVPYNEQFF
TRBJ2-2,TRBV6-2/TRBV6-3,TRBD2,few,TGTGCCAGCAGTCACATCTTCGGGACTAGCGGATACAGGGGCACCGGGGAGCTGTTTTTT,CASSHIFGTSGYRGTGELFF
TRBJ2-1,TRBV20-1,TRBD2,-,TGCAGTGCTAGTGGGTTAGCGGGAGTCTCTGGCAATGAGCAGTTCTTC,CSASGLAGVSGNEQFF
TRBJ2-3,TRBV5-1,-,few,TGCGCCAGCAGCTTGGTGGTCGCAGATACGCAGTATTTT,CASSLVVADTQYF
TRBJ2-5,TRBV29-1,-,-,TGCAGCGTCCCAGACAGGATACAAGAGACCCAGTACTTC,CSVPDRIQETQYF
TRBJ2-1,TRBV12-3/TRBV12-4,TRBD1,few,TGTGCCAGCAGACCAAATCCGGGACAGGGGGCCCCTAGCTCCTACAATGAGCAGTTCTTC,CASRPNPGQGAPSSYNEQFF
TRBJ2-1,TRBV12-3/TRBV12-4,-,few,TGTGCCAGCAGTCCCGGGGCCTTTTACAATGAGCAGTTCTTC,CASSPGAFYNEQFF
TRBJ2-7,TRBV15,-,-,TGTGCCACCAGCAGAGGTCCCGGGGCCCAACCTTACGAGCAGTACTTC,CATSRGPGAQPYEQYF
TRBJ1-2,TRBV7-8,TRBD1,few,TGTGCCAGCAGCTTAGACGGGACAGGGGGCTGGGGCTACACCTTC,CASSLDGTGGWGYTF
TRBJ1-1,TRBV3-1,TRBD1,-,TGTGCCAGCAGCCAAGAAGGTTGGACAGGGAGCACTGAAGCTTTCTTT,CASSQEGWTGSTEAFF
TRBJ1-5,TRBV20-1,-,-,TGCAGTGCTACAGGGGATAGCAATCAGCCCCAGCATTTT,CSATGDSNQPQHF
TRBJ2-5,TRBV18,-,-,TGTGCCAGCCTTGGCAGTCCCGGAGTTGAGACCCAGTACTTC,CASLGSPGVETQYF
TRBJ2-7,TRBV12-3/TRBV12-4,TRBD1,-,TGTGCCAGCAGTGACTCCCGGACAGGTAGGAACGAGCAGTACTTC,CASSDSRTGRNEQYF
TRBJ1-1,TRBV5-1,-,-,TGCGCCAGCAGCTCCAACCGGGACCGGACTTTCCTGAACACTGAAGCTTTCTTT,CASSSNRDRTFLNTEAFF
TRBJ2-7,TRBV4-2,TRBD2,few,TGTGCCAGCAGCCCGGGACTAGCGGGCGAGTACGAGCAGTACTTC,CASSPGLAGEYEQYF
TRBJ2-3,TRBV19,TRBD2,-,TGTGCCAGTAGTAAACCGGGACTAGGAGGTGCAGATACGCAGTATTTT,CASSKPGLGGADTQYF
TRBJ1-1,TRBV20-1,TRBD1,few,TGCAGTGCTAGAGATGGACAGGTGAACACTGAAGCTTTCTTT,CSARDGQVNTEAFF
TRBJ1-1,TRBV27,TRBD1,few,TGTGCCAGCAGTTTATACCAAACAGGGGGCTCTGAAGCTTTCTTT,CASSLYQTGGSEAFF
TRBJ2-3,TRBV18,TRBD2,-,TGTGCCAGCTCGTCCATAGCCGGGACTAGCGGGAGGGCCGGGACAGATACGCAGTATTTT,CASSSIAGTSGRAGTDTQYF
TRBJ2-1,TRBV5-1,TRBD2,many,TGCGCCAGCAGCACAACTAGCGGGCTCCCCGGGCGGCAGTTCTTC,CASSTTSGLPGRQFF
TRBJ2-7,TRBV25-1,TRBD1,few,TGTGCCAGCAGTGACGGACAGGGGGCCTACGAGCAGTACTTC,CASSDGQGAYEQYF
TRBJ1-1,TRBV5-1,TRBD1,many,TGCGCCAGCAGCCCAGCTTCCGGGACAGGGGTTACTGAAGCTTTCTTT,CASSPASGTGVTEAFF
TRBJ2-2,TRBV29-1,-,-,TGCAGCGTTGCCAGGGGAGGGGACACCGGGGAGCTGTTTTTT,CSVARGGDTGELFF
TRBJ1-2,TRBV5-1,TRBD1,-,TGCGCCAGCAGCTGGACAGGGGACCTTAACTATGGCTACACCTTC,CASSWTGDLNYGYTF
TRBJ1-3,TRBV7-2,-,-,TGTGCCAGCAGCTCAGGGGTTGGAAACACCATATATTTT,CASSSGVGNTIYF
TRBJ2-1,TRBV12-3/TRBV12-4,TRBD2,-,TGTGCCAGCAGTCAGGGACTAGCGGGTCCTAACAATGAGCAGTTCTTC,CASSQGLAGPNNEQFF
TRBJ2-1,TRBV5-1,-,-,TGCGCCAGCAGGAAAGACTCGTTCTCCTACAATGAGCAGTTCTTC,CASRKDSFSYNEQFF
TRBJ1-1,TRBV30,TRBD1,-,TGTGCCTGGACCCCCTCCGGGACAGGGGTGTACACTGAAGCTTTCTTT,CAWTPSGTGVYTEAFF
TRBJ1-6,TRBV3-1,TRBD1,-,TGTGCCAGCAGCCACTCGGGACAGGACGACCCACCCCTCCACTTT,CASSHSGQDDPPLHF
TRBJ2-1,TRBV12-3/TRBV12-4,-,few,TGTGCCAGCAGTTTAATAACAGAGGACAATGAGCAGTTCTTC,CASSLITEDNEQFF
TRBJ2-7,TRBV20-1,-,-,TGCAGTGCCAGACGGCTCTCCTACGAGCAGTACTTC,CSARRLSYEQYF
TRBJ1-2,TRBV24-1,TRBD1,few,TGTGCCACCAGCCCTAACCTAGGGACAGTGGGAGGCTACACCTTC,CATSPNLGTVGGYTF
TRBJ2-5,TRBV15,-,once,TGTGCCACCAGCAGAAAATCACAAGAGACCCAGTACTTC,CATSRKSQETQYF
TRBJ1-2,TRBV7-2,TRBD1,-,TGTGCCAGCAGCTCTACCGGGACAGCCTATGGCTACACCTTC,CASSSTGTAYGYTF
TRBJ2-3,TRBV9,-,-,TGTGCCAGCAGCGTAGCAGGGCGGGTTAGCACAGATACGCAGTATTTT,CASSVAGRVSTDTQYF
TRBJ1-4,TRBV27,-,-,TGTGCCAGCAGTCCCTCCCGGCCGCCCGTGAATGAAAAACTGTTTTTT,CASSPSRPPVNEKLFF
TRBJ2-3,TRBV12-3/TRBV12-4,-,few,TGTGCCAGCAGCCTAAGTAGATCGGGCACAGATACGCAGTATTTT,CASSLSRSGTDTQYF
TRBJ2-5,TRBV29-1,TRBD2,-,TGCAGCGCACAGCGGGGAGAGACCCAGTACTTC,CSAQRGETQYF
TRBJ1-3,TRBV29-1,TRBD1,-,TGCAGCGTTGGAGGGGGCAGGGACACCATATATTTT,CSVGGGRDTIYF